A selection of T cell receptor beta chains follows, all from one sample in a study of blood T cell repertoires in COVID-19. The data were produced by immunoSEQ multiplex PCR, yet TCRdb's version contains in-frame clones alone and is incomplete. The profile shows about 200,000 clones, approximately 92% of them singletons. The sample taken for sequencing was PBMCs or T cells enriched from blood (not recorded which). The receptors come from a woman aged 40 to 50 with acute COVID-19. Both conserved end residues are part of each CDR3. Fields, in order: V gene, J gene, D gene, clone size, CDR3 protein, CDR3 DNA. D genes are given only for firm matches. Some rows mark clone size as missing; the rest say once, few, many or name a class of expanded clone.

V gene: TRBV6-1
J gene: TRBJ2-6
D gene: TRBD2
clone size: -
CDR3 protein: CASSGPYGGLYSGANVLTF
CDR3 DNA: TGTGCCAGCAGTGGACCCTACGGGGGGTTGTACTCTGGGGCCAACGTCCTGACTTTC

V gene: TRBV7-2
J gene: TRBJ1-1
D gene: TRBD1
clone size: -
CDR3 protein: CASRPSGQYTEAFF
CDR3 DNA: TGTGCCAGCAGACCCTCGGGACAGTACACTGAAGCTTTCTTT

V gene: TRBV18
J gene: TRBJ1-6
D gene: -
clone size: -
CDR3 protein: CASSPQGGLGPLHF
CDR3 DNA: TGTGCCAGCTCACCGCAGGGTGGCCTAGGGCCCCTCCACTTT

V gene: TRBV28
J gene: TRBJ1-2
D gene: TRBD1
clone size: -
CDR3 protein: CASSVTGDWYGYTF
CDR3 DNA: TGTGCCAGCAGTGTTACAGGGGATTGGTATGGCTACACCTTC

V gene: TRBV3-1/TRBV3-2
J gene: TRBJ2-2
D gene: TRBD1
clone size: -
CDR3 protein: CASSQSDRGTGELFF
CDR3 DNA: TGTGCCAGCAGCCAGTCGGACAGGGGGACCGGGGAGCTGTTTTTT

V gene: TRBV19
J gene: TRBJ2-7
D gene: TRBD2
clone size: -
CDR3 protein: CASSMRPSGRADSYEQYF
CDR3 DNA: TGTGCCAGTAGTATGCGCCCTAGCGGGAGGGCCGACTCCTACGAGCAGTACTTC

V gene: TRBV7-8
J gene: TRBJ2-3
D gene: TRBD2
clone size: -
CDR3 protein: CASSSARGGGRGADTQYF
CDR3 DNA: TGTGCCAGCAGCTCAGCGAGGGGTGGCGGGAGGGGGGCAGATACGCAGTATTTT

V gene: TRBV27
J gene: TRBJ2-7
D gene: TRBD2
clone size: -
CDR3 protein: CASSPRLAVTYEQYF
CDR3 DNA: TGTGCCAGCAGCCCGAGACTAGCGGTGACCTACGAGCAGTACTTC

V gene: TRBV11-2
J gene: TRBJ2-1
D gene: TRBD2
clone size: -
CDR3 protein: CASSPRGSGMSSYNEQFF
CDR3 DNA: TGTGCCAGCAGCCCCCGGGGTAGCGGGATGAGCTCCTACAATGAGCAGTTCTTC

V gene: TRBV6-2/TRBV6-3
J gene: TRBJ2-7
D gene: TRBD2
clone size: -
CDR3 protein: CASSYSAGPGEQYF
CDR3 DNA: TGTGCCAGCAGTTACTCAGCGGGGCCGGGCGAGCAGTACTTC

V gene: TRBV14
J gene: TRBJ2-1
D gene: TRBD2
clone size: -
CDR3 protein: CASSQDRLAGVDEQFF
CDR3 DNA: TGTGCCAGCAGCCAAGACCGACTAGCGGGGGTGGATGAGCAGTTCTTC

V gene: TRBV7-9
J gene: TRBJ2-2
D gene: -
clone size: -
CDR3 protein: CASSSIIHRKSNTGELFF
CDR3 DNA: TGTGCCAGCAGCTCAATAATTCACAGAAAATCGAACACCGGGGAGCTGTTTTTT

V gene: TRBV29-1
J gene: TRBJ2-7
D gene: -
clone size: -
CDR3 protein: CSVAESRLYEQYF
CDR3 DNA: TGCAGCGTGGCTGAATCGCGGCTTTACGAGCAGTACTTC

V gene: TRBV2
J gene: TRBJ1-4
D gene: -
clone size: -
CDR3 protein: CASSDWRRNEKLFF
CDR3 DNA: TGTGCCAGCAGTGATTGGCGGAGAAATGAAAAACTGTTTTTT

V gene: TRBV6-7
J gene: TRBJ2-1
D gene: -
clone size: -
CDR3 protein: CASSFLGGSHNEQFF
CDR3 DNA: TGTGCCAGCAGTTTCCTCGGCGGCTCACACAATGAGCAGTTCTTC

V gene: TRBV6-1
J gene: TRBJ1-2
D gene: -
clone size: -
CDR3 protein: CASSERRGGEYYTF
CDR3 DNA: TGTGCCAGCAGTGAACGTAGGGGAGGGGAGTACTACACCTTC

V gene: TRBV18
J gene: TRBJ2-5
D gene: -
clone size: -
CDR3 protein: CASSAEETQYF
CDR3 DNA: TGTGCCAGCTCGGCTGAAGAGACCCAGTACTTC

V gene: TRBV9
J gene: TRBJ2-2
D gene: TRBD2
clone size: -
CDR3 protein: CASSGTGTSSHTGELFF
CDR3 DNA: TGTGCCAGCAGCGGCACCGGGACTAGCTCCCACACCGGGGAGCTGTTTTTT

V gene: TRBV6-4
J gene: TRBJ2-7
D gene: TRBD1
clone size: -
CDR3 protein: CASHNEPEDRDVAYEQYF
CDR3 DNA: TGTGCCAGCCATAACGAACCCGAAGACAGGGATGTAGCCTACGAGCAGTACTTC

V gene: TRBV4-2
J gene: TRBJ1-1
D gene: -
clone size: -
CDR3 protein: CASSQEESSNTEAFF
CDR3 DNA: TGTGCCAGCAGCCAAGAGGAGTCTTCGAACACTGAAGCTTTCTTT

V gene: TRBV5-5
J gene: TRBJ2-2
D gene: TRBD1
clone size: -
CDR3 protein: CASSLGDRRSANTGELFF
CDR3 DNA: TGTGCCAGCAGCTTGGGGGACAGACGATCCGCGAACACCGGGGAGCTGTTTTTT

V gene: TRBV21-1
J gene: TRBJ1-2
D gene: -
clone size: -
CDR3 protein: CASSSRDDRVNYGYTF
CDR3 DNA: TGTGCCAGCAGCTCCCGGGACGACAGGGTTAACTATGGCTACACCTTC

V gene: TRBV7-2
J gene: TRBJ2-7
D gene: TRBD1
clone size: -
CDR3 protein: CASSLDGTGEQYF
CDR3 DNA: TGTGCCAGCAGCTTAGATGGAACAGGGGAACAGTACTTC

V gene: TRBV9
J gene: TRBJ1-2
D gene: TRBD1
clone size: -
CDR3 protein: CASSALGQGRHGYTF
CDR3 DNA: TGTGCCAGCAGCGCGCTAGGACAGGGCAGGCATGGCTACACCTTC

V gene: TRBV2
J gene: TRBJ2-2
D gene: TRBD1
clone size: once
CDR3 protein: CASSERDRGNTGELFF
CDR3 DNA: TGTGCCAGCAGTGAACGGGACAGGGGAAACACCGGGGAGCTGTTTTTT

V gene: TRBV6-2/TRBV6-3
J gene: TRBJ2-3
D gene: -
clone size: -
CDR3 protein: CASSKTVDTQYF
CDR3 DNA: TGTGCCAGCAGTAAGACAGTTGATACGCAGTATTTT

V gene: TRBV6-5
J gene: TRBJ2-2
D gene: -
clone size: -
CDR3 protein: CASRDGGSTGELFF
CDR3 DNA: TGTGCCAGCAGGGACGGGGGAAGTACCGGGGAGCTGTTTTTT

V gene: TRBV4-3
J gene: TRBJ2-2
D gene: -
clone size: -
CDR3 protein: CASSQVRWRDTGELFF
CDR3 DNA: TGCGCCAGCAGCCAAGTAAGGTGGAGGGACACCGGGGAGCTGTTTTTT

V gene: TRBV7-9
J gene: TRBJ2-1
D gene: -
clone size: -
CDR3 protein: CASSPRFNEQFF
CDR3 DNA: TGTGCCAGCAGCCCTCGGTTCAATGAGCAGTTCTTC

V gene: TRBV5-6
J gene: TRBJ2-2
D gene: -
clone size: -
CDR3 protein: CASSLTQGIGELFF
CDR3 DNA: TGTGCCAGCAGCTTGACGCAGGGAATCGGGGAGCTGTTTTTT

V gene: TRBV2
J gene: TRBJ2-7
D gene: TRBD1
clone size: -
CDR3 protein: CASKDRGLDEQYF
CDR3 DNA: TGTGCCAGCAAGGACAGGGGCTTGGACGAGCAGTACTTC